These 16 T cell receptor beta chains were sequenced from one sample in a study of tumor-infiltrating lymphocytes in primary liver carcinoma. Unsorted whole blood yielded blood RNA, and germline DNA was extracted as well. Researchers generated TCR beta cDNA from around 510 ng of total RNA, relying on a constant-region primer. It was through three nested multiplex PCR rounds of slightly modified ARM-PCR that TCR beta libraries arose. The two initial PCR rounds, approximately 10 cycles each, used TRBV1-TRBV30 forward and C-beta reverse primers. TCRdb redid the calling of the multiplex PCR reads with MiXCR, one entry per CDR3 protein. The sample carries about 320,000 distinct CDR3 sequences, around three fifths recorded once. Sequenced sample: peripheral blood. Receptors originate from a woman in her twenties or thirties with primary liver carcinoma and hepatitis B virus infection.

This clonotype was counted a single time. A much larger clone is a single base away; this may be a read error. The chain uses TRBV12-3 or TRBV12-4 and TRBJ2-3; unclear D gene. There are 14 residues in the CDR3. V lost 1 base and J lost 2, with 7 bases in between. In DNA form, the CDR3 reads TGTGCCAGCAGTTTAGTAGGGATCACAGATACGCAGTATTTT. This translates into CASSLVGITDTQYF.

The chain is built from TRBV30 and TRBJ2-3; TRBD2 might be the D (6 bases). The V end lost 0 bases, the J end lost 6 bases, and 13 bases lay between the germline ends. The CDR3 is 14 residues long. Per germline, CDR1 GTSNPN and CDR2 SVGIG (reference sequence). Written as DNA, the CDR3 is TGTGCCTGGAGTGTTGGGGGGAGTTTGGATACGCAGTATTTT. Translating it yields CAWSVGGSLDTQYF. The whole variable domain, filled in from reference TRBV30 and TRBJ2-3, reads SQTIHQWPATLVQPVGSPLSLECTVEGTSNPNLYWYRQAAGRGLQLLFYSVGIGQISSEVPQNLSASRPQDRQFILSSKKLLLSDSGFYLCAWSVGGSLDTQYFGPGTRLTVL.

The chain recombines TRBV2 with TRBJ2-1; 10 bases match TRBD2. V trimming: 10 bases; J trimming: 4 bases; junction bases outside the gene matches: 22. The germline CDR1 and CDR2 sequences are SNHLY and FYNNEI. The CDR3 covers 19 residues. The CDR3 nucleotides read TGTGCCATCCCACGAACCCAGAGAGGGCTAGCGGGGGCTTACAATGAGCAGTTCTTC. Amino acid sequence: CAIPRTQRGLAGAYNEQFF.

About this clonotype itself: Compared with germline, one end of the junction differs, possibly owing to a read error. The chain employs TRBV4-2 and TRBJ2-1; the D gene is possibly TRBD2 (7 bases). The CDR3 spans 17 residues. Per the germline V gene, CDR1 is LGHNA and CDR2 is YNFKEQ. The CDR3 loop reads CTSGQGGGRNIHNEQFF. CDR3 coding DNA: TGTACCAGCGGCCAAGGGGGGGGGAGAAATATCCACAATGAGCAGTTCTTC.

Regarding this clonotype: At one end, the junction sequence differs from germline, possibly due to a read error. The chain has TRBV7-9 and TRBJ2-7; 7 bases map to TRBD2. Germline V gene data show CDR1 as SEHNR and CDR2 as FQNEAQ (reference sequence). The CDR3 is 14 residues long. CDR3 amino acids: CARSLGGSGNEQYF. The CDR3 DNA reads as TGTGCCAGGAGCTTAGGCGGGAGTGGGAACGAGCAGTACTTC.

The genes are TRBV11-2 and TRBJ2-1; a possible D gene is TRBD2 (6 bases). Germline CDR1 is SGHAT and CDR2 is FQNNGV. Deletions cut 9 bases from V and 8 bases from J, with 14 bases between. The CDR3 sequence is 12 residues long. In DNA form, the CDR3 reads TGTGCCAGTAGCCGGTGGGGGGATGAGCAGTTCTTC. It encodes CASSRWGDEQFF.

This clonotype was observed a few times. This chain joins TRBV5-1 and TRBJ2-5; a possible D gene is TRBD2 (5 bases). Per germline, CDR1 SGHRS and CDR2 YFSETQ. The CDR3 extends over 13 amino acids. Trimming cost V 4 bases and J 7 bases, with 14 bases left between them. CDR3 nucleotide sequence: TGCGCCAGCAGCCCGGAGACCGGGATGACCCAGTACTTC. The encoded protein is CASSPETGMTQYF.

The chain employs TRBV6-1 and TRBJ1-3, with D possibly being TRBD1 (6 bases). Trimming removed 6 bases from V and 0 bases from J, with 12 bases in between. Germline-derived CDR1 and CDR2 are MNHNS and SASEGT. This CDR3 comprises 15 residues. For the CDR3, the DNA is TGTGCCAGCAGGAGCCGGGACATCTCTGGAAACACCATATATTTT. It specifies CASRSRDISGNTIYF.

The gene calls are TRBV6-2 or TRBV6-3 and TRBJ1-5; unclear D gene. The germline gives CDR1 MNHEY, CDR2 SVGEGT. The CDR3 has 17 amino acids. The V gene lost 6 bases and the J gene lost 0 bases, with 18 bases spanning the gap. The CDR3 spells CASSPLSWSRSNQPQHF. The CDR3 DNA sequence: TGTGCCAGCAGCCCCCTCTCTTGGAGCCGTAGCAATCAGCCCCAGCATTTT.

CDR3 protein: CASSYPGLAGSEQYF. CDR3 nucleotide sequence: TGTGCCAGCAGTTACCCCGGGCTAGCGGGATCCGAGCAGTACTTC. This sequence joins TRBV6-2 or TRBV6-3 and TRBJ2-7; TRBD2 agrees at 9 bases. The ends lost 2 bases at V and 6 bases at J; junction bases unmatched: 8. The CDR3 totals 15 residues. Germline-derived CDR1 and CDR2 are MNHEY and SVGEGT.

The chain uses TRBV4-3 and TRBJ2-7; unclear D gene. The length of the CDR3 is 16 residues. The V gene's germline CDR1 is LGHNA and CDR2 YSLEER. Trimming removed 0 bases from V and 0 bases from J, with 12 bases in between. The CDR3 region has the DNA TGCGCCAGCAGCCAAGAAGAAGGGTCGAGCTCCTACGAGCAGTACTTC. Encoded protein: CASSQEEGSSSYEQYF.

V usage is TRBV30 and J usage is TRBJ2-5; D is possibly TRBD1 or TRBD2 (5 bases each). Trimming pared 1 base from V and 7 bases from J, leaving 19 bases between. The CDR3 length is 15 residues. Per germline, CDR1 GTSNPN and CDR2 SVGIG (reference sequence). CDR3 in DNA: TGTGCCTGGAGTGCCTTCGGGGCTTCTCGGGGGACCCAGTACTTC. This encodes CAWSAFGASRGTQYF.

This clonotype was seen at least ten times. J is TRBJ1-3 and V is TRBV6-2 or TRBV6-3; D is ambiguous. The CDR3 is 13 residues long. The V end lost 1 base, the J end lost 0 bases, and 1 base lay between the germline ends. Germline V gives CDR1 MNHEY, CDR2 SVGEGT. In DNA, the CDR3 is TGTGCCAGCAGTTACTTCTCTGGAAACACCATATATTTT. Amino acid sequence: CASSYFSGNTIYF.

Notes on this clonotype: The junction shows a germline mismatch at one end, possibly a read error. J is TRBJ2-1 and V is TRBV10-3; 9 nucleotides match TRBD2. The V gene's germline CDR1 is ENHRY and CDR2 SYGVKD. CDR3 length: 16 residues. CDR3 coding DNA: TGTGCCATCAGTGAGTTAGCGGGAGCCTCCCACAACGAGCAGTTCTTC. Translated, it gives CAISELAGASHNEQFF.

As regards this clonotype: The junction departs from germline at one end; a sequencing error may be responsible. CDR3 nucleotide sequence: TGTGCCAGCAGCTTAGTAGGAGCGGGGGGTCCTATGAACACTGAAGCTCTCTTT. This sequence encodes CASSLVGAGGPMNTEALF. The chain employs TRBV7-9 and TRBJ1-1, with a possible D match to TRBD1 (5 bases). CDR1 is SEHNR and CDR2 is FQNEAQ in the germline V gene (reference sequence). This CDR3 contains 18 residues.

Only a few counts were recorded for this clonotype. The chain employs TRBV7-9 and TRBJ2-5; no definite D call. Per the germline V gene, CDR1 is SEHNR and CDR2 is FQNEAQ (reference sequence). The CDR3 totals 11 residues. The ends were cut back, 7 bases at V and 7 bases at J, with 10 bases in the middle. The CDR3 is CASITRGTQYF. The DNA of the CDR3 is TGTGCCAGCATAACTCGTGGGACCCAGTACTTC.